The 19 T cell receptor beta chains reported below all come from one sample, sequenced in a study of CD8 T cells in ankylosing spondylitis. Findings and caveats of the study: Ankylosing spondylitis blood seemed to carry a telltale TCR beta motif made of several highly homologous variants.

Their cognate antigens are unknown. TCRdb passed the 5' RACE reads through MiXCR, listing each CDR3 protein once. The sample carries approximately 300,000 distinct CDR3 sequences, around 8% recorded once. What was sequenced was blood, either unsorted or a sorted T cell fraction (not recorded which). The receptors shown here come from a male donor with ankylosing spondylitis.

This clonotype occurred a few times. The chain joins TRBV15 to TRBJ2-5, with 9 bases lining up with TRBD2. This CDR3 region has 17 residues. With 0 bases clipped from V and 2 bases from J, the junction kept 7 bases outside the gene matches. From germline, CDR1 is LNHNV and CDR2 YYDKDF (reference sequence). The CDR3 sequence is CATSRDLAGAPQETQYF. In nucleotides, the CDR3 is TGTGCCACCAGCAGAGATTTAGCGGGAGCCCCTCAAGAGACCCAGTACTTC.

The gene calls are TRBV7-2 and TRBJ1-1; unclear D gene. The length of the CDR3 is 12 residues. V dropped 2 bases and J dropped 6 bases, with 7 bases sitting between them. CDR1 is SGHTA and CDR2 is FQGNSA in the germline V gene. The CDR3 is CASSLTTAEAFF. The CDR3, as DNA: TGTGCCAGCAGCTTAACGACCGCTGAAGCTTTCTTT. The full variable domain, in which reference TRBV7-2 and TRBJ1-1 provide the parts outside the CDR3, is GAGVSQSPSNKVTEKGKDVELRCDPISGHTALYWYRQSLGQGLEFLIYFQGNSAPDKSGLPSDRFSAERTGGSVSTLTIQRTQQEDSAVYLCASSLTTAEAFFGQGTRLTVV.

At least ten counts were recorded for this clonotype. The V and J genes are TRBV6-5 and TRBJ2-1, with 11 nucleotides matching TRBD2. Trimming cost V 4 bases and J 2 bases; bases outside gene matches: 4. Germline V gene lookup returns CDR1 MNHEY and CDR2 SVGAGI. The CDR3 contains 16 residues. In DNA form, the CDR3 reads TGTGCCAGCAGTTTCCTTAGCGGGAGGGCCTACAATGAGCAGTTCTTC. Amino acids: CASSFLSGRAYNEQFF.

There are many counts of this clonotype. V usage is TRBV7-8 and J usage is TRBJ2-7; 13 bases align to TRBD2. CDR1 and CDR2 (germline): SGHVS, FQNEAQ. CDR3 length: 18 amino acids. V shed 1 base and J 2 bases; nucleotides not matched to a gene: 8. CDR3 coding DNA: TGTGCCAGCAGCTTAGGGACTAGCGGGAGTAGCTTGCCCTACGAGCAGTACTTC. This translates into CASSLGTSGSSLPYEQYF.

This clonotype has a count of ten or more. The gene calls are TRBV9 and TRBJ2-5, with D hard to call. The CDR3 contains 13 residues. Trimming cost V 1 base and J 1 base, with 5 bases left between them. Germline V gene lookup returns CDR1 SGDLS and CDR2 YYNGEE. This CDR3 is CASSVNIQETQYF. In nucleotides, the CDR3 is TGTGCCAGCAGCGTAAACATCCAAGAGACCCAGTACTTC.

CDR3 DNA: TGTGCCACCAGTGACAGGCAAGGACCCATCGAGCAGTACTTC. Protein: CATSDRQGPIEQYF. The rearrangement links TRBV24-1 to TRBJ2-7; D ambiguous. This CDR3 spans 14 amino acids. V lost 4 bases, J lost 6 bases, and 15 bases lay in between. Germline assignment: CDR1 KGHDR and CDR2 SFDVKD.

This clonotype has ten or more counts. The rearrangement uses TRBV4-2 and TRBJ2-7; D gene ambiguous. This CDR3 is built from 15 residues. Germline lookup yields CDR1 LGHNA and CDR2 YNFKEQ. The V end lost 1 base, the J end lost 3 bases, and 13 bases lay between the germline ends. This CDR3 is CASSQAAGTGYEQYF. The CDR3 DNA sequence: TGTGCCAGCAGCCAAGCGGCAGGAACTGGCTACGAGCAGTACTTC.

The chain joins TRBV5-1 to TRBJ2-7; D tentatively reads TRBD1 or TRBD2 (5 bases each). Germline V gene sequence: CDR1 SGHRS, CDR2 YFSETQ. This CDR3 is 16 amino acids long. Trimming took off 0 bases at V and 2 bases at J, with 15 bases between the two ends. The CDR3 spells CASSLESGTLPYEQYF. CDR3 DNA: TGCGCCAGCAGCTTGGAATCCGGGACCCTACCCTACGAGCAGTACTTC. Variable domain in full (rest from reference TRBV5-1 and TRBJ2-7): KAGVTQTPRYLIKTRGQQVTLSCSPISGHRSVSWYQQTPGQGLQFLFEYFSETQRNKGNFPGRFSGRQFSNSRSEMNVSTLELGDSALYLCASSLESGTLPYEQYFGPGTRLTVT.

This clonotype came up a few times. The gene calls are TRBV29-1 and TRBJ2-1, with 8 bases matching TRBD2. The CDR3 is made up of 18 amino acids. Per germline, CDR1 SQVTM and CDR2 ANQGSEA. With V trimmed by 5 bases and J by 8 bases, 23 bases remained unmatched. DNA of the CDR3: TGCAGCGTTCGAACCCGTCGCGGCGGGAGGACGCCGGAGGATGAGCAGTTCTTC. It encodes CSVRTRRGGRTPEDEQFF.

The chain links TRBV19 to TRBJ2-1; D possibly corresponds to TRBD2 (6 bases). The ends were cut back, 6 bases at V and 3 bases at J, with 12 bases in the middle. CDR1 and CDR2 from the germline V gene are LNHDA and SQIVND (reference sequence). The CDR3 is 14 amino acids. In DNA form, the CDR3 reads TGTGCCAGTAGAGGGAGGTGCGACTACAATGAGCAGTTCTTC. This gives the protein CASRGRCDYNEQFF.

This clonotype was observed many times. The chain has TRBV5-1 and TRBJ2-7; 11 positions match TRBD2. The CDR3 runs to 14 residues. Germline CDR1 is SGHRS and CDR2 is YFSETQ. V shed 2 bases, J shed 6 bases, and the junction held 4 bases outside the gene matches. The CDR3 is CASSFVLAGGEQYF. CDR3 nucleotides: TGCGCCAGCAGCTTTGTCCTAGCGGGAGGCGAGCAGTACTTC.

V and J are TRBV20-1 and TRBJ2-2; D call uncertain. The V and J ends lost 2 bases and 6 bases respectively, with 10 bases between them. The CDR3 has 13 amino acids. Germline-derived CDR1 and CDR2 are DFQATT and SNEGSKA (reference sequence). In DNA form, the CDR3 reads TGCAGTGCTAGACTCCTCGTCGCCGGGGAGCTGTTTTTT. Amino acids: CSARLLVAGELFF.

The gene calls are TRBV20-1 and TRBJ2-7, with 8 positions matching TRBD2. V shed 3 bases and J 6 bases; nucleotides not matched to a gene: 16. Germline CDR1 DFQATT, CDR2 SNEGSKA (reference sequence). The CDR3 sequence is 16 residues long. Written as DNA, the CDR3 is TGCAGTGCTAGTCCAGTAACCGGGACTAGTGGGGGCGAGCAGTACTTC. Encoded protein: CSASPVTGTSGGEQYF.

Many counts were recorded for this clonotype. CDR3 in DNA: TGTGCCAGCAGACAGGGGGCCGACAATGAGCAGTTCTTC. This gives the protein CASRQGADNEQFF. This chain joins TRBV6-6 and TRBJ2-1, with 9 bases that match TRBD1. Unmatched junction bases numbered 2, after V lost 6 bases and J lost 5 bases. This CDR3 comprises 13 residues. The germline V gene has CDR1 MNHNY and CDR2 SVGAGI (reference sequence).

This clonotype was seen ten or more times. The V call is TRBV11-2, the J call TRBJ2-1; 9 nucleotides align to TRBD2. Germline V lookup: CDR1 SGHAT, CDR2 FQNNGV. This CDR3 is 14 amino acids long. J lost 9 bases, V lost 5 bases, and 8 bases had no gene match. CDR3 coding DNA: TGTGCCAGCAGCCAGCCGGGACTAGCAACTGAGCAGTTCTTC. It translates to CASSQPGLATEQFF.

The rearrangement joins TRBV4-2 to TRBJ2-1; 7 positions match TRBD1. V trimming: 1 base; J trimming: 0 bases; junction bases outside the gene matches: 3. The CDR3 has 16 amino acids. Germline V gene data show CDR1 as LGHNA and CDR2 as YNFKEQ. CDR3 sequence (DNA): TGTGCCAGCAGCCAAGTGACAGGGAGCTCCTACAATGAGCAGTTCTTC. This translates into CASSQVTGSSYNEQFF.

This clonotype was picked up a small number of times. The J gene is TRBJ2-7, the V gene TRBV7-2; 12 nucleotides match TRBD2. Germline CDR1 SGHTA, CDR2 FQGNSA. The V gene end was trimmed by 5 bases and the J gene end by 6 bases; junction bases not matched to a gene: 8. The CDR3 has 15 amino acids. The CDR3 spells CASSISLAGGLEQYF. As DNA, the CDR3 is TGTGCCAGCAGCATTAGTCTAGCGGGAGGGCTCGAGCAGTACTTC.

Only a few counts were recorded for this clonotype. J is TRBJ2-7 and V is TRBV5-1; D possibly matches TRBD1 or TRBD2 (5 bases each). CDR3 length: 15 residues. Trimming shortened V by 2 bases and J by 3 bases, and 15 bases separated the two germline ends. The V gene's germline CDR1 is SGHRS and CDR2 YFSETQ. The CDR3 region has the DNA TGCGCCAGCAGCTTTGGTGCAGGGACCCACTACGAGCAGTACTTC. Translation gives CASSFGAGTHYEQYF.

This clonotype was picked up many times. The chain is built from TRBV28 and TRBJ1-1, with TRBD1 as a possible D gene (6 bases). The germline gives CDR1 MDHEN, CDR2 SYDVKM. The CDR3 has 15 residues. V was cut by 5 bases and J by 5 bases, with 18 bases left in between. The CDR3 sequence is CASSEMIGGGTEAFF. For the CDR3, the DNA is TGTGCCAGCAGTGAAATGATAGGGGGAGGTACTGAAGCTTTCTTT.